What follows describes a single T cell receptor (beta chain). The antigen is not known. The data stem from a study of cytomegalovirus exposure and HLA in healthy donors. Study context: Tens of millions of unique TCRs from HLA-typed donors were held in an early release of data.

The study, taken as a whole, reports: Most of the CMV-associated TCR beta chains (in a later analysis) appeared to be HLA-restricted. In terms of immune exposure information, only CMV serostatus was available.

Vbeta (60) and Jbeta (13) primers were used in the PCR. Some clones are missing from TCRdb's copy, which holds only in-frame ones; the method was immunoSEQ multiplex PCR. The sample lists 120,000 or so clones; over 70% were seen once. V lost 2 bases, J lost 3 bases, and 4 bases lay in between. CDR3 length equals 12 residues. Looked up from germline, CDR1 is MGHRA and CDR2 is YSYEKL. The rearrangement links TRBV4-1 to TRBJ1-1; D unclear. This receptor was taken from a woman aged 50 to 60 in good health and CMV-seronegative. The sample taken for sequencing was PBMCs. The CDR3 is CASSQPYTEAFF. The DNA of the CDR3 is TGCGCCAGCAGCCAACCCTACACTGAAGCTTTCTTT.